This passage covers 15 T cell receptor beta chains from one sample sequenced in a study of T cell responses to AZD1222 COVID-19 vaccine. Method: immunoSEQ multiplex PCR; TCRdb's copy keeps in-frame clones and lacks some. The table lists about 94,000 clones, around 85% of them singletons. The sequencing used peripheral blood, collected 28 days after the second AZD1222 dose. These receptors all stem from an adult who received the AZD1222 COVID-19 vaccine.

The rearrangement uses TRBV19 and TRBJ1-2; D is uncertain. The CDR3 covers 14 residues. V lost 6 bases to trimming and J lost 3 bases, with 14 bases between them. CDR1 and CDR2 from the germline V gene are LNHDA and SQIVND (reference sequence). In DNA form, the CDR3 reads TGTGCCAGTAGCAGAACTTCGAGCTACTATGGCTACACCTTC. Protein: CASSRTSSYYGYTF.

The chain employs TRBV11-2 and TRBJ2-1; 9 bases match TRBD2. The ends lost 1 base at V and 1 base at J; junction bases unmatched: 5. The CDR3 runs to 17 residues. Germline V gene sequence: CDR1 SGHAT, CDR2 FQNNGV. For the CDR3, the DNA is TGTGCCAGCAGCTTAGGGGTTAGCGGGAGTTCCTACAATGAGCAGTTCTTC. Translation: CASSLGVSGSSYNEQFF. The variable domain in full, completed from reference TRBV11-2 and TRBJ2-1, reads EAGVAQSPRYKIIEKRQSVAFWCNPISGHATLYWYQQILGQGPKLLIQFQNNGVVDDSQLPKDRFSAERLKGVDSTLKIQPAKLEDSAVYLCASSLGVSGSSYNEQFFGPGTRLTVL.

The chain uses TRBV14 and TRBJ2-7, with no clear D. Trimming took off 1 base at V and 7 bases at J, with 11 bases between the two ends. Germline V lookup: CDR1 SGHDN, CDR2 FVKESK. The CDR3 totals 13 residues. CDR3 protein: CASSQGLVTEQYF. The CDR3 region has the DNA TGTGCCAGCAGCCAAGGCCTAGTTACTGAGCAGTACTTC.

This chain uses TRBV29-1 with TRBJ2-5; D tentatively fits TRBD1 or TRBD2 (6 bases each). The V gene's germline CDR1 is SQVTM and CDR2 ANQGSEA. V lost 3 bases to trimming and J lost 2 bases, with 10 bases between them. The CDR3 sequence is 13 residues long. CDR3 in amino acids: CSVEGGLQETQYF. CDR3 in DNA: TGCAGCGTTGAGGGGGGCTTACAAGAGACCCAGTACTTC.

The J gene is TRBJ2-5, the V gene TRBV10-3, with a possible D match to TRBD2 (5 bases). V shed 8 bases and J shed 5 bases, with 18 bases lying between them. The length of the CDR3 is 14 residues. CDR1 is ENHRY, CDR2 SYGVKD, per germline. CDR3 in DNA: TGTGCCATCTCTGGAGGAAACCTTCCGGAGACCCAGTACTTC. Translated: CAISGGNLPETQYF.

The CDR3 DNA reads as TGTGCCAGCAGTCGCCATCGGGCCGGAAATCAGCCCCAGCATTTT. The encoded protein is CASSRHRAGNQPQHF. The V call is TRBV6-2 or TRBV6-3, the J call TRBJ1-5; unclear D gene. V was clipped by 5 bases and J by 4 bases, with 15 bases between them. Germline values: CDR1 MNHEY, CDR2 SVGEGT. This CDR3 region has 15 residues.

The V and J genes are TRBV27 and TRBJ1-5; possible D gene TRBD1, 5 bases. Per germline, CDR1 MNHEY and CDR2 SMNVEV (reference sequence). This CDR3 region has 14 residues. Trimming took off 8 bases at V and 8 bases at J, with 19 bases between the two ends. The CDR3 here is CASARVGRGEPQHF. CDR3 nucleotides: TGTGCCAGCGCGAGGGTGGGGAGAGGGGAGCCCCAGCATTTT.

The rearrangement joins TRBV2 to TRBJ1-6; 7 nucleotides agree with TRBD1. V shed 6 bases and J 17 bases; nucleotides not matched to a gene: 7. Germline V gene data show CDR1 as SNHLY and CDR2 as FYNNEI. This CDR3 region has 11 residues. Here the CDR3 DNA reads TGTGCCAGCAGCGCGACAGGGTTAATCCACTTT. Translated: CASSATGLIHF.

V is TRBV27 and J is TRBJ1-4, with D maybe TRBD1 (5 bases). The CDR3 is 15 residues long. Per the germline V gene, CDR1 is MNHEY and CDR2 is SMNVEV (reference sequence). V was pared by 6 bases and J by 4 bases, with 15 bases between. The DNA of the CDR3 is TGTGCCAGCAGCCCGAGAGGGGCCTATAATGAAAAACTGTTTTTT. Amino acid sequence: CASSPRGAYNEKLFF.

The chain recombines TRBV19 with TRBJ2-3, with D unresolved. Germline values: CDR1 LNHDA, CDR2 SQIVND (reference sequence). This CDR3 has 15 amino acids. Trimming removed 3 bases at V and 0 bases at J, with 10 bases between. CDR3 region: CASSMLGTSTDTQYF. The CDR3 DNA is TGTGCCAGTAGTATGCTGGGAACTAGCACAGATACGCAGTATTTT.

The genes are TRBV6-6 and TRBJ1-1; tentative D call: TRBD1 (5 bases). V was pared by 0 bases and J by 7 bases, with 9 bases between. The CDR3 spans 13 residues. CDR1 is MNHNY, CDR2 SVGAGI, per germline (reference sequence). This CDR3 reads CASSYSGVGEAFF. The CDR3 DNA is TGTGCCAGCAGTTACTCAGGGGTAGGTGAAGCTTTCTTT.

This chain uses TRBV5-1 with TRBJ2-1, with D possibly TRBD2 on 5 matching bases. Germline loops: CDR1 SGHRS, CDR2 YFSETQ. CDR3 length equals 13 residues. V gave up 1 base and J gave up 10 bases, with 12 bases separating them. This chain's CDR3 is CASSLFGEGEQFF. CDR3 nucleotide sequence: TGCGCCAGCAGCTTGTTTGGAGAGGGCGAGCAGTTCTTC.

CDR3 nucleotide sequence: TGCGCCAGCAGCCTGTCAGCGACAGGGCGGGAGACCCAGTACTTC. It is translated as CASSLSATGRETQYF. The V call is TRBV5-1, the J call TRBJ2-5, with 7 bases fitting TRBD1. Germline V gives CDR1 SGHRS, CDR2 YFSETQ. Trimming removed 4 bases from V and 5 bases from J; junction bases left unmatched: 11. The CDR3 is 15 residues long.

CDR3 in DNA: TGTGCCAGCAGCTTAGGGACGGCGAACACCGGGGAGCTGTTTTTT. Translating it yields CASSLGTANTGELFF. This chain uses TRBV3-1 (or the pseudogene TRBV3-2) with TRBJ2-2; D may be TRBD1 or TRBD2 (5 bases each). V lost 5 bases, J lost 0 bases, and 10 bases lay in between. Germline V gives CDR1 LGHDT, CDR2 YNNKEL (reference sequence). CDR3 length: 15 residues.

The CDR3 spells CASSVFSLAGGELFF. For the CDR3, the DNA is TGTGCCAGCAGCGTATTCAGTTTGGCCGGGGGGGAGCTGTTTTTT. The genes are TRBV9 and TRBJ2-2; D is unresolved. CDR3 length: 15 residues. V dropped 1 base and J dropped 8 bases, with 15 bases sitting between them. Germline V lookup: CDR1 SGDLS, CDR2 YYNGEE.